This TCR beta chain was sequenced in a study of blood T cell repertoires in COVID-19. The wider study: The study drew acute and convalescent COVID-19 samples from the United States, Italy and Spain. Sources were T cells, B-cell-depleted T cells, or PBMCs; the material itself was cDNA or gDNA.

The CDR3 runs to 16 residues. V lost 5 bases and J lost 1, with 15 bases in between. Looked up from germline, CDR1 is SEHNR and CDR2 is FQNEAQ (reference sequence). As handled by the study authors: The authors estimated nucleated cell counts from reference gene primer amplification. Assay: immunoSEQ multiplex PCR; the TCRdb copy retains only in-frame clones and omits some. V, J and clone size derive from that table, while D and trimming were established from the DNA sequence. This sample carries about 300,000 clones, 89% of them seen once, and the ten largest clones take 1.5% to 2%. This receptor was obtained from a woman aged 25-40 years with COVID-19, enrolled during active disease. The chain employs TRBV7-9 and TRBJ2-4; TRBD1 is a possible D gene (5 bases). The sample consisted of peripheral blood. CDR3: CASSPRTNRAKNIQYF. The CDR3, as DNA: TGTGCCAGCAGCCCGCGGACAAACCGGGCCAAAAACATTCAGTACTTC. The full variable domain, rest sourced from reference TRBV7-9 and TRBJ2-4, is DTGVSQNPRHKITKRGQNVTFRCDPISEHNRLYWYRQTLGQGPEFLTYFQNEAQLEKSRLLSDRFSAERPKGSFSTLEIQRTEQGDSAMYLCASSPRTNRAKNIQYFGAGTRLSVL.